The sequence of this T cell receptor beta chain was determined in a study of blood T cell repertoires in COVID-19. Study-level information: Some COVID-19 samples were acute and others convalescent; all came from the United States, Italy and Spain. PBMCs, B-cell-depleted T cells, or T cells provided the cDNA or gDNA that made up the material.

Trimming took off 2 bases at V and 5 bases at J, with 23 bases between the two ends. Germline CDR1 SGHRS, CDR2 YFSETQ. The CDR3 is made up of 18 amino acids. Original methodology: Researchers report that nucleated cell counts were estimated from reference gene primer amplification. Assay: immunoSEQ multiplex PCR; the TCRdb copy retains only in-frame clones and omits some. V and J calls and clone size are given by that table; D and trimming were obtained from the DNA. The table has a few hundred thousand clones, 70% to 90% seen once. The chain combines TRBV5-1 with TRBJ2-1; maybe TRBD1 (6 bases). The sequenced sample was peripheral blood. The sequence was collected from an older woman with acute or convalescent COVID-19. In nucleotides, the CDR3 is TGCGCCAGCAGCTTATGGACCTTCACACAGGGAGTCCACAATGAGCAGTTCTTC. It encodes CASSLWTFTQGVHNEQFF.